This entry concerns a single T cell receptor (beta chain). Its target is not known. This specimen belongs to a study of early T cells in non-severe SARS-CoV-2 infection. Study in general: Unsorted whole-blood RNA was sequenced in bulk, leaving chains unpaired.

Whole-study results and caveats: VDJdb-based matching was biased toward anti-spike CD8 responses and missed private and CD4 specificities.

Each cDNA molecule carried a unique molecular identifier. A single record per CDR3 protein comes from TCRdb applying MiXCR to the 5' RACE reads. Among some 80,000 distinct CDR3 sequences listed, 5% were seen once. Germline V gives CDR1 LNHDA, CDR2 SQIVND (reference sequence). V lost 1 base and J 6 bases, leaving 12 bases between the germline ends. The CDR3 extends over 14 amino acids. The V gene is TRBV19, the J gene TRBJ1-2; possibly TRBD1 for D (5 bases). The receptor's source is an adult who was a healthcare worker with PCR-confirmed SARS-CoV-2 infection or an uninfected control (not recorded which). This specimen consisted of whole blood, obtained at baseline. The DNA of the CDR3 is TGTGCCAGTAGTATAGCGGGACGGACGAATGGCTACACCTTC. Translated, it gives CASSIAGRTNGYTF.